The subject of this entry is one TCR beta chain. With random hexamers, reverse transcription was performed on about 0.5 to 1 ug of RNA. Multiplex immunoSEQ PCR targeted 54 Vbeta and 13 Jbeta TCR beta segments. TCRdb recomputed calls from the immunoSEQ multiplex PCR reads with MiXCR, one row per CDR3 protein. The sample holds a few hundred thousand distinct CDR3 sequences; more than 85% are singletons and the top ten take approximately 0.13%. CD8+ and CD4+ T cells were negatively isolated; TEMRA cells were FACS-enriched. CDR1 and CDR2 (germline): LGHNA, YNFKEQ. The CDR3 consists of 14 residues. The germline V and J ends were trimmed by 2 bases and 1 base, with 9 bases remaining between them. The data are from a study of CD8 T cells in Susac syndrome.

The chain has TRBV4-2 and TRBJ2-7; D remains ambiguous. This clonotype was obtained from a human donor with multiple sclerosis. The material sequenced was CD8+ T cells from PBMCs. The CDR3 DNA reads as TGTGCCAGCAGCCAATCAGAGATGTCCTACGAGCAGTACTTC. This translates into CASSQSEMSYEQYF.